This entry features one TCR beta chain sequence. The sample is drawn from a study of blood T cell repertoires in COVID-19. Some clones are missing from TCRdb's copy, which holds only in-frame ones; the method was immunoSEQ multiplex PCR. This sample yields about 280,000 clones, of which approximately 83% are seen a single time; approximately 2.2% belongs to the top ten. This receptor was identified in a woman aged 25 to 39 who had recovered from COVID-19. The sequenced sample was peripheral blood.

The DNA for the CDR3 is TGTGCCAGCAGCTTAGCAGGGCTCGGCTACACCTTC. Translating it yields CASSLAGLGYTF. The V gene is TRBV13, the J gene TRBJ1-2; perhaps TRBD1 as D (5 bases). Germline V lookup: CDR1 PRHDT, CDR2 FYEKMQ (reference sequence). V was cut by 1 base and J by 8 bases, with 8 bases left in between. The CDR3 has 12 residues.